This T cell receptor (beta chain) originates from a study of technical replicates of blood from a few donors. Libraries were prepared by immunoSEQ multiplex PCR; TCRdb keeps only in-frame clonotypes and omits some of them. The sample records under 65,000 clones, about 96% being singletons. The germline V gene has CDR1 SGHAT and CDR2 FQNNGV. The CDR3 spans 15 residues. V lost 1 base and J lost 2, with 8 bases in between. The chain is built from TRBV11-2 and TRBJ2-2; no reliable D call. The sequence was obtained from a human donor in good health. The specimen sequenced was T cells isolated from PBMCs. For the CDR3, the DNA is TGTGCCAGCAGCTTAGGTCTAGACAACACCGGGGAGCTGTTTTTT. This sequence encodes CASSLGLDNTGELFF.